This entry is about one T cell receptor beta chain. Its specificity is not known. Germline-derived CDR1 and CDR2 are MDHEN and SYDVKM. The CDR3 totals 15 residues. Unmatched junction bases numbered 5, after V lost 4 bases and J lost 5 bases. Sorted-subset replicate PCR reactions contained approximately 190 ng DNA, corresponding to approximately 30,000 T cell genomes. TCRdb's table, derived via immunoSEQ multiplex PCR, lists solely in-frame clones and lacks some. The table includes 2 million to 2.5 million clones, over 90% detected once. Within Nashville, Tennessee resided all donors, each a Caucasian adult. This sample is drawn from a study of shared clonotypes between healthy human individuals. Findings and limits, study-wide: Naive CD4 clonotype sharing across several donors was about 5%.

The rearrangement joins TRBV28 to TRBJ1-2, with 12 bases that match TRBD1. The sequencing sample was made of naive CD4+ T cells from PBMCs. Subset of the sample: CD45RA+ positively selected. The clonotype was recovered from a man between 18 and 29 years old in good health. Some clones in this sample may be carry-over from other donors' samples. In DNA, the CDR3 is TGTGCCAGCAGTTCCCGGGACAGGGGGCCATATGGCTACACCTTC. Its translation is CASSSRDRGPYGYTF.